Listed here are 10 T cell receptor beta chains from one sample, sequenced in a study of CD8+ T cells in alopecia areata. This sample's treatment: oral pan-JAK inhibitor, 5-10 mg twice daily. The authors extracted RNA and reverse transcribed it into cDNA as the sequencing template. Sequencing was performed with immunoSEQ multiplex PCR; in TCRdb, only in-frame clones are kept and a portion is missing. This table holds tens of thousands of clones, about two thirds found once. Specimen: CD8+ T cells sorted from blood, collected around week 42, from a patient treated with tofacitinib. These receptors all stem from a human donor with alopecia areata.

The chain employs TRBV7-2 and TRBJ2-7; D unresolved. The CDR3 covers 12 residues. CDR1 and CDR2 from the germline V gene are SGHTA and FQGNSA. Trimming left V 5 bases short and J 3 bases short, with 8 bases between. CDR3 nucleotides: TGTGCCAGCAGCCCCTGGGGCTACGAGCAGTACTTC. As protein: CASSPWGYEQYF.

The V and J genes are TRBV11-2 and TRBJ1-2, with TRBD1 identical over 9 bases. Germline CDR1 is SGHAT and CDR2 is FQNNGV. This CDR3 is built from 13 residues. The V and J ends lost 5 bases and 5 bases, in that order; junction bases with no gene match: 3. In DNA form, the CDR3 reads TGTGCCAGCAGCCCCGGGACAGGGTATGGCTACACCTTC. Translating it yields CASSPGTGYGYTF.

V and J are TRBV7-6 and TRBJ2-3, with TRBD2 matching over 10 bases. Germline-derived CDR1 and CDR2 are SGHVS and FNYEAQ. The CDR3 consists of 15 residues. V dropped 0 bases and J dropped 5; count of bases not matched to a gene: 2. CDR3 nucleotides: TGTGCCAGCAGCTTAGCCCCTAGCGGGGGAGATACGCAGTATTTT. Translated: CASSLAPSGGDTQYF.

This chain links TRBV4-3 with TRBJ1-5; D is perhaps TRBD1 (5 bases). Germline CDR1 reads LGHNA; CDR2 reads YSLEER. V was pared by 0 bases and J by 8 bases, with 14 bases between. This CDR3 is built from 15 residues. The CDR3 region has the DNA TGCGCCAGCAGCCAAGACCGTGGACAAAGGAAGCCCCAGCATTTT. Its translation: CASSQDRGQRKPQHF.

V and J are TRBV29-1 and TRBJ2-1; D possibly matches TRBD1 or TRBD2 (6 bases each). There are 11 residues in the CDR3. The V gene's germline CDR1 is SQVTM and CDR2 ANQGSEA. V lost 7 bases to trimming and J lost 7 bases, with 11 bases between them. CDR3 protein: CSGRGGNEQFF. CDR3 DNA: TGCAGCGGGCGAGGGGGGAATGAGCAGTTCTTC.

This chain connects TRBV28 to TRBJ1-5, with no clear D. The CDR3 has 15 amino acids. V was trimmed by 6 bases and J by 3 bases, leaving 15 bases between them. The germline CDR1 and CDR2 sequences are MDHEN and SYDVKM. CDR3: CASRVMGVSNQPQHF. For the CDR3, the DNA is TGTGCCAGCAGAGTCATGGGTGTTTCCAATCAGCCCCAGCATTTT.

The chain combines TRBV11-2 with TRBJ2-1, with no clear D. The CDR3 is made up of 12 amino acids. Trimming shortened V by 6 bases and J by 8 bases, and 11 bases separated the two germline ends. Looked up from germline, CDR1 is SGHAT and CDR2 is FQNNGV. The CDR3, as DNA: TGTGCCAGCAGACCCGACCGCCATGAGCAGTTCTTC. This sequence encodes CASRPDRHEQFF.

This clone was seen a single time. V and J are TRBV27 and TRBJ2-7; tentative D call: TRBD1 (6 bases). With 3 bases removed from V and 7 bases from J, the gap between germline ends came to 13 bases. CDR1 is MNHEY and CDR2 is SMNVEV in the germline V gene (reference sequence). This CDR3 region has 13 residues. For the CDR3, the DNA is TGTGCCAGCAGTTTTGTGGGGGCGGAGGAGCAGTACTTC. This sequence encodes CASSFVGAEEQYF.

The sample holds many counts of this clone. The chain employs TRBV2 and TRBJ1-1, with 10 bases matching TRBD1. From germline, CDR1 is SNHLY and CDR2 FYNNEI. CDR3 length: 13 amino acids. Trimming took 5 bases from V and 5 from J; bases not matched to a gene: 2. CDR3 protein: CASSWTGGTEAFF. The CDR3 coding sequence is TGTGCCAGCAGTTGGACAGGGGGGACTGAAGCTTTCTTT.

This sequence joins TRBV5-6 and TRBJ2-1, with TRBD1 matching 9 bases. Losses at the gene ends were 2 bases for V and 5 bases for J; bases not matched to a gene: 2. Germline assignment: CDR1 SGHDT and CDR2 YYEEEE. The CDR3 totals 14 residues. In nucleotides, the CDR3 is TGTGCCAGCAGCTTACAGGGGGCAAACAATGAGCAGTTCTTC. Protein sequence: CASSLQGANNEQFF.